This T cell receptor beta chain was recorded in a study of cytomegalovirus exposure and HLA in healthy donors. Study results and limitations: Through in vitro validation, three CMV-associated chains were shown to be specific for CMV antigens. Productive status was seen about 87% or about 30% of the time for most TCR beta V segments in an earlier analysis. For presence/absence analyses, sequencing depth was assumed to be roughly uniform across donors.

There are 14 residues in the CDR3. CDR1 is SGHRS, CDR2 YFSETQ, per germline. Trimming took 4 bases from V and 4 from J, leaving 14 bases between them. A remark on this clone: The antigen remains unidentified.

PCR involved 60 Vbeta and 13 Jbeta primers. The repertoire was sequenced with immunoSEQ multiplex PCR; TCRdb's copy has only in-frame clones and lacks some. The data contain around 100,000 clones, about 80% of them seen just once; the ten biggest clones take up 2.6%. Sequencing used PBMCs. The genes are TRBV5-1 and TRBJ1-1; D is possibly TRBD1 (5 bases). The sequence was collected from a man in his fifties in good health and CMV-seropositive. The CDR3, as DNA: TGCGCCAGCAGCGTCCGGCCCGGGGGCACTGAAGCTTTCTTT. This translates into CASSVRPGGTEAFF.